The entry below gives a single TCR beta chain sequence along with its context. The data are from a study of control samples from healthy donors and cancer patients. The table came from immunoSEQ multiplex PCR; TCRdb's copy has only in-frame clones and leaves some out. Of about 120,000 clones listed, 93% were seen once; the top ten hold 2% to 3%. Germline loops: CDR1 MNHEY, CDR2 SVGAGI. The CDR3 runs to 10 residues. V shed 7 bases and J shed 4 bases, with 4 bases lying between them. This sequence originates from a man in his thirties or forties in good health. V gene TRBV6-5 combines with J gene TRBJ2-5; D unresolved. Material for sequencing was blood. CDR3 region: CASNGETQYF. The CDR3 nucleotides read TGTGCCAGCAATGGAGAGACCCAGTACTTC.